Listed here is a single TCR beta chain. What it binds is unknown. Once extracted for a subset, genomic DNA was divided evenly among several immunoSEQ plates. Assay: immunoSEQ multiplex PCR; the TCRdb copy retains only in-frame clones and omits some. The sample has about 1,900,000 clones, just under 95% seen once. This sample was included in a study of shared clonotypes between healthy human individuals. Study conclusions and caveats: Only blood was sampled; tissue repertoires likely differ. All-four-donor shared clonotypes had higher generation probabilities than non-shared clonotypes did.

The naive CD8 population came from CD45RO-negative cells selected for CCR7, without terminally differentiated effector memory CD45RA+ cells. The germline gives CDR1 MGHRA, CDR2 YSYEKL. Trimming took 1 base from V and 6 from J; bases not matched to a gene: 8. CDR3 size: 16 residues. Sequencing was performed on naive CD8+ T cells sorted from blood. The chain has TRBV4-1 and TRBJ2-3; 9 bases match TRBD2. The sequence came from a man aged 18 to 29 in good health. The CDR3 bases are TGCGCCAGCAGCCAAGTCGCGGGGGGGCCCGCGGATACGCAGTATTTT. Translation gives CASSQVAGGPADTQYF.